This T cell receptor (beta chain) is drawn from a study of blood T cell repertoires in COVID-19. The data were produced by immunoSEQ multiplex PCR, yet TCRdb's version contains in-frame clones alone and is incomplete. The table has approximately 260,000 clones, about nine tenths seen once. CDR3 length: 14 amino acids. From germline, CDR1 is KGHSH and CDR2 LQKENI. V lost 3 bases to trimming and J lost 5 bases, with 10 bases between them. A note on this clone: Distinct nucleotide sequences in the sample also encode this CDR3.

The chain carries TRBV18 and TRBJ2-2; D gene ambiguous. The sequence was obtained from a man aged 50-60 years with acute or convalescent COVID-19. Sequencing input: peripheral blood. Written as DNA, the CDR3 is TGTGCCAGCTCACCGACTGGTGTAACCGGGGAGCTGTTTTTT. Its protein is CASSPTGVTGELFF. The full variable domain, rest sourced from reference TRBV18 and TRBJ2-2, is NAGVMQNPRHLVRRRGQEARLRCSPMKGHSHVYWYRQLPEEGLKFMVYLQKENIIDESGMPKERFSAEFPKEGPSILRIQQVVRGDSAAYFCASSPTGVTGELFFGEGSRLTVL.